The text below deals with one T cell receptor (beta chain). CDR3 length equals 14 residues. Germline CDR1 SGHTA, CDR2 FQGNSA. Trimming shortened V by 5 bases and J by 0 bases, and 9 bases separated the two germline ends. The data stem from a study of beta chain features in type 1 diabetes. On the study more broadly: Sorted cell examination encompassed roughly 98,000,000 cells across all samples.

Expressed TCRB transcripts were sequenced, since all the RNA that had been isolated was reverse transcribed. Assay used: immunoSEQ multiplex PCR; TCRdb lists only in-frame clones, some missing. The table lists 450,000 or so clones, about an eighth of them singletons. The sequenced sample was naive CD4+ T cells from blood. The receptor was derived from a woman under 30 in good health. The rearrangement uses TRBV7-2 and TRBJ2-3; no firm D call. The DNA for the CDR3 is TGTGCCAGCAGCCTTTCTAGGAGCACAGATACGCAGTATTTT. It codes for CASSLSRSTDTQYF.